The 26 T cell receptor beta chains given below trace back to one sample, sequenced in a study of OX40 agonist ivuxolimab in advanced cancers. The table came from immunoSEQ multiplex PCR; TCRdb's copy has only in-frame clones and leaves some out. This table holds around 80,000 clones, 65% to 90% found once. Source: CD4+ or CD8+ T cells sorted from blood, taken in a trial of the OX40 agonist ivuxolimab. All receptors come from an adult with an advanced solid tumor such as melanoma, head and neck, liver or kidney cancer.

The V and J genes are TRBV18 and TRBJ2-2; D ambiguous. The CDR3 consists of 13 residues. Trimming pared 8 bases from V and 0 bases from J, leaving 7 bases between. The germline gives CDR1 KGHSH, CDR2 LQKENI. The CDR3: CASTGSNTGELFF. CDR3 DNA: TGTGCCAGCACGGGTTCGAACACCGGGGAGCTGTTTTTT.

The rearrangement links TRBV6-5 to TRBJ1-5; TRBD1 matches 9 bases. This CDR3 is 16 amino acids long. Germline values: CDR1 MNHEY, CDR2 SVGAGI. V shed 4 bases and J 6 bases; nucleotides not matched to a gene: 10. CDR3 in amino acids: CASSSGTGFLGQPQHF. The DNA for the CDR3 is TGTGCCAGCAGTTCCGGGACAGGGTTCTTAGGTCAGCCCCAGCATTTT.

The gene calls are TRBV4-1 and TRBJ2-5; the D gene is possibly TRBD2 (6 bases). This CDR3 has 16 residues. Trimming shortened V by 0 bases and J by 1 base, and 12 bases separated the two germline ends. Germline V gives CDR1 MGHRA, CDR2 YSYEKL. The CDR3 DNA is TGCGCCAGCAGCCAAGATATTGCGGGGAGCCAAGAGACCCAGTACTTC. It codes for CASSQDIAGSQETQYF.

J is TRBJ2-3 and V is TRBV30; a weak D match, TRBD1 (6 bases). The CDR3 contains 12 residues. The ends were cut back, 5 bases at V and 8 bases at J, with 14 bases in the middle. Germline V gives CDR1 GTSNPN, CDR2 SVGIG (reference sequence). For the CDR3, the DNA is TGTGCCTGGGCGAAGGCAGGGGTTACGCAGTATTTT. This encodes CAWAKAGVTQYF.

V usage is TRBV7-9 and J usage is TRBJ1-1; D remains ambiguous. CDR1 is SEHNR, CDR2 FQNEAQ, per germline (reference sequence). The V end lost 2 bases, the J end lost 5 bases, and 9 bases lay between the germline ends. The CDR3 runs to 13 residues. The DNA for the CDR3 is TGTGCCAGCAGCTTAAGCACAACAACTGAAGCTTTCTTT. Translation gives CASSLSTTTEAFF.

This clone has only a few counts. In DNA form, the CDR3 reads TGTGCCAGCAGCCTCCAGGGGATGGCTAATGAAAAACTGTTTTTT. Its protein product is CASSLQGMANEKLFF. The chain carries TRBV7-6 and TRBJ1-4, with D maybe TRBD1 (6 bases). CDR3 length: 15 residues. Between the trimmed V and J ends, which lost 5 bases and 3 bases, there was a span of 13 bases. Germline V gene sequence: CDR1 SGHVS, CDR2 FNYEAQ.

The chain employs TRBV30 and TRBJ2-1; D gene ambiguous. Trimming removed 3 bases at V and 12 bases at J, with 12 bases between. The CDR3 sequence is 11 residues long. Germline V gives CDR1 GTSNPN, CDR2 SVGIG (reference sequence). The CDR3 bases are TGTGCCTGGAGAAAAAAGGGATCGCAGTTCTTC. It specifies CAWRKKGSQFF.

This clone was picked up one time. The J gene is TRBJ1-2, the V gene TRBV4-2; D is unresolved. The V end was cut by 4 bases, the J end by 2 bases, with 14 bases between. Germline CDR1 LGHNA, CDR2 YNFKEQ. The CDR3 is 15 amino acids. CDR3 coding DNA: TGTGCCAGCAGCCGCGGGTTATCGGACAACTATGGCTACACCTTC. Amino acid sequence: CASSRGLSDNYGYTF.

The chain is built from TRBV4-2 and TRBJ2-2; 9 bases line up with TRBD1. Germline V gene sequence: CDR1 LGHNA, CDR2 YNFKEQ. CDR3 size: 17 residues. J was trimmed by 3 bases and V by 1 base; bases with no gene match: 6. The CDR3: CASSQASGTGHTGELFF. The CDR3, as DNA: TGTGCCAGCAGCCAAGCCTCCGGGACAGGGCACACCGGGGAGCTGTTTTTT.

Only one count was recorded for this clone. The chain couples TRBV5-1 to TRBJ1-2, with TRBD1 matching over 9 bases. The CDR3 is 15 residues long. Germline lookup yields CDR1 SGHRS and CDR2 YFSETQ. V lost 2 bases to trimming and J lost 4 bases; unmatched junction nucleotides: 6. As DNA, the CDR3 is TGCGCCAGCAGCTTTAGCACAGGGGGCGGCTATGGCTACACCTTC. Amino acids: CASSFSTGGGYGYTF.

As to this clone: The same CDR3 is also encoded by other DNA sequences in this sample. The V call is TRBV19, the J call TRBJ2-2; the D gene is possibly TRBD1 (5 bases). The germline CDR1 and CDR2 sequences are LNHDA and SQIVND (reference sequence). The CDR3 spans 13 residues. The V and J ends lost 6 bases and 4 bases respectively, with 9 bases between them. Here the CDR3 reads CASRGRSTGELFF. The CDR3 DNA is TGTGCCAGTAGGGGGCGCAGCACCGGGGAGCTGTTTTTT.

The DNA of the CDR3 is TGTGCCTGGAGCTATTTGGGGGGTAACAATCAGCCCCAGCATTTT. Protein product: CAWSYLGGNNQPQHF. The chain carries TRBV30 and TRBJ1-5; TRBD1 is a possible D gene (5 bases). The CDR3 spans 15 residues. Germline V gene lookup returns CDR1 GTSNPN and CDR2 SVGIG (reference sequence). V lost 3 bases and J 3 bases, leaving 15 bases between the germline ends.

The chain's CDR3 is CASSFTGLIYEQYF. CDR3 DNA sequence: TGTGCCAGCAGCTTTACAGGCTTGATCTACGAGCAGTACTTC. The chain links TRBV7-9 to TRBJ2-7, with D perhaps matching TRBD1 (5 bases). V was clipped by 3 bases and J by 3 bases, with 12 bases between them. CDR3 size: 14 residues. Germline V CDR1 and CDR2: SEHNR, FQNEAQ (reference sequence).

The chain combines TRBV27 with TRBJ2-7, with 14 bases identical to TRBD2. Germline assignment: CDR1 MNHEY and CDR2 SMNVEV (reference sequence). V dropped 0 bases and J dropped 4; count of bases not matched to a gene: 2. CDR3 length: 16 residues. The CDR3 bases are TGTGCCAGCAGTTTATCTTGGACTAGCGGGAGGTACGAGCAGTACTTC. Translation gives CASSLSWTSGRYEQYF.

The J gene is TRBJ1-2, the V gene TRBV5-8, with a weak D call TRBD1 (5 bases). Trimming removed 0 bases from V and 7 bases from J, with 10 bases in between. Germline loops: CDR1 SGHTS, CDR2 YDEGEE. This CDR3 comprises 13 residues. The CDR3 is CASSLGQGGGYTF. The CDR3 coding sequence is TGTGCCAGCAGCTTGGGTCAGGGAGGTGGCTACACCTTC.

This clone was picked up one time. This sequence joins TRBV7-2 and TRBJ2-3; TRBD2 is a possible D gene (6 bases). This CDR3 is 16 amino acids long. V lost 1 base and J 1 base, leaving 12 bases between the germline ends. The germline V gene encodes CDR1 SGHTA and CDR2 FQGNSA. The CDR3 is CASSLGYGSRTDTQYF. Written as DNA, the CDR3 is TGTGCCAGCAGCTTAGGTTACGGGAGCCGCACAGATACGCAGTATTTT.

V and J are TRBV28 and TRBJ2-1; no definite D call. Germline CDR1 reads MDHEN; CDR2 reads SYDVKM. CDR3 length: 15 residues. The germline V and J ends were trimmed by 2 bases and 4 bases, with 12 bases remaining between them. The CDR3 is CASSLRTRRYNEQFF. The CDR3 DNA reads TGTGCCAGCAGTTTACGGACCAGAAGGTACAATGAGCAGTTCTTC.

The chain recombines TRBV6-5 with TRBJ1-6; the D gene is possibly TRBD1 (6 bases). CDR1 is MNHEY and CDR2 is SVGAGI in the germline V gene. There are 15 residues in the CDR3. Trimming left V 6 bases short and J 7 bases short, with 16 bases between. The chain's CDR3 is CASRPLQGQNSPLHF. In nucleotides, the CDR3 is TGTGCCAGCAGGCCGTTACAGGGTCAGAATTCACCCCTCCACTTT.

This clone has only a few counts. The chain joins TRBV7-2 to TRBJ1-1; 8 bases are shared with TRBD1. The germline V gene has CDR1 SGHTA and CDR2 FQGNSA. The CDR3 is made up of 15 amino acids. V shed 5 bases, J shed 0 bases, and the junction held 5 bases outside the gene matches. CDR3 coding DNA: TGTGCCAGCAGCCTTCGGACAGGGTTGAACACTGAAGCTTTCTTT. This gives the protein CASSLRTGLNTEAFF.

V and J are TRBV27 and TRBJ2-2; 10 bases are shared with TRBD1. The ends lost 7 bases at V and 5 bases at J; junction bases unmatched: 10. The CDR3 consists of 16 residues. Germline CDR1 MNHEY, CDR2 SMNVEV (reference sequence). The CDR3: CASTPGDRGPTGELFF. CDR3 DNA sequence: TGTGCCAGCACGCCGGGGGACAGGGGCCCGACCGGGGAGCTGTTTTTT.

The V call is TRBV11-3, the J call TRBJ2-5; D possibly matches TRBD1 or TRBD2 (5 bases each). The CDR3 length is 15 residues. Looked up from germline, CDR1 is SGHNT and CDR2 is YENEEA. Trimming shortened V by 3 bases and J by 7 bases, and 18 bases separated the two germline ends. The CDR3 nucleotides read TGTGCCAGCAGCTTGTCGGGAACAGGAGTAGCGACCCAGTACTTC. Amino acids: CASSLSGTGVATQYF.

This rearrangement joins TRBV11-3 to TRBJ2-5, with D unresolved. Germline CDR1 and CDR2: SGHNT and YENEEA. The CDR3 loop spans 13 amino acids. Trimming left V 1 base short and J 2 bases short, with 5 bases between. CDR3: CASSLGLQETQYF. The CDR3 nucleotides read TGTGCCAGCAGCTTAGGATTACAAGAGACCCAGTACTTC.

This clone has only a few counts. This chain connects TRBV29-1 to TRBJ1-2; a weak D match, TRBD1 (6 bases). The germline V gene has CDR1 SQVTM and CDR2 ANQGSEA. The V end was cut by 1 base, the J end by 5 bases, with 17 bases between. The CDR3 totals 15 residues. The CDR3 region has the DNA TGCAGCGTTGAAGCGGGGGGCGGTAACCGGTATGGCTACACCTTC. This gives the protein CSVEAGGGNRYGYTF.

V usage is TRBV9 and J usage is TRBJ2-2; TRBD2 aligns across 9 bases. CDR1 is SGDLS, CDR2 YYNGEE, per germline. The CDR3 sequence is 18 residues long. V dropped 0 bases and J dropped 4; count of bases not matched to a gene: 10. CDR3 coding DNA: TGTGCCAGCAGCGTAGCAAGGCGGGGGGGCCCTGGCACCGGGGAGCTGTTTTTT. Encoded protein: CASSVARRGGPGTGELFF.

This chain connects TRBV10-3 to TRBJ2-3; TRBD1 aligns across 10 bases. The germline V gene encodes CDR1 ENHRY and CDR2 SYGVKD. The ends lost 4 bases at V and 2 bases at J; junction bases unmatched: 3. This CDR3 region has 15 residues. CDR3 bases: TGTGCCATCAGTGGGGGGACAGGGGTCACAGATACGCAGTATTTT. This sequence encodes CAISGGTGVTDTQYF.

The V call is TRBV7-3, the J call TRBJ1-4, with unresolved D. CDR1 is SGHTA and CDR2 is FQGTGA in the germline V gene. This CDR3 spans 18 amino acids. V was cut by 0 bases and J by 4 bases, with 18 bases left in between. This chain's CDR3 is CASSLTDRAPRLNEKLFF. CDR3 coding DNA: TGTGCCAGCAGCTTAACGGATCGGGCCCCCCGGCTTAATGAAAAACTGTTTTTT.